Below, 20 T cell receptor beta chains from the same sample are listed, as sequenced in a study of spatial heterogeneity in lung cancer. Time point given: sample taken at primary tumor resection. Whole RNA, which was extracted from tumor, nontumor lung tissue or frozen PBMC, was sequenced without any cell sorting. TCRdb fed the 5' RACE reads into MiXCR, producing one record per CDR3 protein. The table has over a thousand distinct CDR3 sequences, 65% to 75% seen once. The starting material was PBMCs, obtained at surgery. The receptors derive from a male donor with early-stage non-small cell lung cancer.

Regarding this clonotype: This beta chain turned up in a library designed for alpha chains; as an off-target read, its abundance says little. The V gene is TRBV3-1, the J gene TRBJ1-1; weak D call: TRBD1 (5 bases). This CDR3 comprises 15 residues. With 5 bases removed from V and 0 bases from J, the gap between germline ends came to 13 bases. Germline CDR1 is LGHDT and CDR2 is YNNKEL (reference sequence). This chain's CDR3 is CASSFPGRLNTEAFF. CDR3 bases: TGTGCCAGCAGCTTTCCGGGACGGCTGAACACTGAAGCTTTCTTT.

A few counts support this clonotype. A library made for alpha chains picked up this beta chain off target, so its size means little. V gene TRBV19 combines with J gene TRBJ2-2; D is uncertain. The ends were cut back, 4 bases at V and 0 bases at J, with 6 bases in the middle. This CDR3 contains 14 residues. Germline loops: CDR1 LNHDA, CDR2 SQIVND (reference sequence). The CDR3 DNA sequence: TGTGCCAGTAGTACGTCACCGAACACCGGGGAGCTGTTTTTT. Translated: CASSTSPNTGELFF.

As for this clonotype: Little can be read into the size of this beta chain, an off-target read in a library designed for alpha chains. This sequence joins TRBV24-1 and TRBJ2-1; D is ambiguous. V was shortened by 4 bases and J by 8 bases, with 11 bases between the two germline ends. The CDR3 loop spans 13 amino acids. The germline gives CDR1 KGHDR, CDR2 SFDVKD. CDR3 region: CATSDLTGDEQFF. The CDR3 DNA reads TGTGCCACCAGTGACCTGACCGGTGATGAGCAGTTCTTC.

Turning to this clonotype: The library was designed around alpha chains, so this beta chain is a stray read whose abundance carries little weight. This chain's CDR3 is CASSPRDRVLYNEQFF. CDR3 sequence (DNA): TGTGCCAGCTCACCACGGGACAGGGTACTGTACAATGAGCAGTTCTTC. J is TRBJ2-1 and V is TRBV18, with 9 bases fitting TRBD1. The ends lost 1 base at V and 4 bases at J; junction bases unmatched: 5. The CDR3 length is 16 residues. Germline CDR1 reads KGHSH; CDR2 reads LQKENI.

Note on this clonotype: Found in a library prepared for alpha chains, this beta chain is an off-target read, and its abundance has little meaning. The chain joins TRBV24-1 to TRBJ2-3; D is possibly TRBD1 (7 bases). V dropped 3 bases and J dropped 8 bases, with 17 bases sitting between them. CDR1 and CDR2 from the germline V gene are KGHDR and SFDVKD. There are 15 residues in the CDR3. In DNA, the CDR3 is TGTGCCACCAGTGATCCCGGGACAGAGGGGGGTACGCAGTATTTT. Amino acid sequence: CATSDPGTEGGTQYF.

About this clonotype itself: This beta chain lies outside the target of a library built for alpha chains; its clone size means little. This chain joins TRBV5-1 and TRBJ2-5; D perhaps matches TRBD1 (5 bases). The CDR3 runs 14 residues. V lost 4 bases to trimming and J lost 1 base, with 11 bases between them. Looked up from germline, CDR1 is SGHRS and CDR2 is YFSETQ. In nucleotides, the CDR3 is TGCGCCAGCAGCCTTACAGACAGCCAAGAGACCCAGTACTTC. Protein: CASSLTDSQETQYF.

A note on this clonotype: Since it is a stray read in a library aimed at alpha chains, this beta chain has a size that is not meaningful. The J gene is TRBJ2-2, the V gene TRBV29-1, with D maybe TRBD1 (5 bases). The germline CDR1 and CDR2 sequences are SQVTM and ANQGSEA. Trimming pared 4 bases from V and 3 bases from J, leaving 9 bases between. The length of the CDR3 is 13 residues. The DNA of the CDR3 is TGCAGCGTTGGAAAGACAGACACCGGGGAGCTGTTTTTT. Translating it yields CSVGKTDTGELFF.

This clonotype was observed a few times. This beta chain turned up in a library designed for alpha chains; as an off-target read, its abundance says little. The chain employs TRBV7-2 and TRBJ2-1; possible D gene TRBD2, 6 bases. The CDR3 runs to 16 residues. Germline lookup yields CDR1 SGHTA and CDR2 FQGNSA. Trimming removed 0 bases at V and 4 bases at J, with 13 bases between. CDR3 coding DNA: TGTGCCAGCAGCTTAGCGCAAGCGGGCCCATACAATGAGCAGTTCTTC. It translates to CASSLAQAGPYNEQFF.

Concerning this clonotype itself: This beta chain represents an off-target read in a library built for alpha chains; its size is of limited meaning. The rearrangement uses TRBV11-3 and TRBJ2-7; no firm D call. The CDR3 extends over 11 amino acids. The germline CDR1 and CDR2 sequences are SGHNT and YENEEA. Trimming took off 4 bases at V and 10 bases at J, with 11 bases between the two ends. The CDR3: CASSSLEVQYF. The DNA for the CDR3 is TGTGCCAGCAGCTCCTTAGAAGTACAGTACTTC. The whole variable domain, filled in from reference TRBV11-3 and TRBJ2-7, reads EAGVVQSPRYKIIEKKQPVAFWCNPISGHNTLYWYLQNLGQGPELLIRYENEEAVDDSQLPKDRFSAERLKGVDSTLKIQPAELGDSAVYLCASSSLEVQYFGPGTRLTVT.

Points on this clonotype: This beta chain is a stray read from a library made for alpha chains; its abundance is not meaningful. The CDR3 reads CASSLDGLPLNEQFF. DNA of the CDR3: TGTGCCAGCAGCTTAGATGGCTTGCCCCTGAATGAGCAGTTCTTC. The rearrangement joins TRBV7-2 to TRBJ2-1; D is undetermined. This CDR3 has 15 amino acids. Germline values: CDR1 SGHTA, CDR2 FQGNSA. Trimming removed 1 base from V and 7 bases from J, with 14 bases in between.

With respect to this clonotype: Little can be read into the size of this beta chain, an off-target read in a library designed for alpha chains. V and J are TRBV7-2 and TRBJ2-5, with D possibly being TRBD1 (6 bases). The CDR3 runs to 16 residues. Germline values: CDR1 SGHTA, CDR2 FQGNSA. The germline V and J ends were trimmed by 4 bases and 0 bases, with 15 bases remaining between them. The CDR3 DNA is TGTGCCAGCAGCTCATACGGGACAATGTACCAAGAGACCCAGTACTTC. The encoded protein is CASSSYGTMYQETQYF.

Comment on this clonotype: This beta chain is a stray sequence in a library constructed for alpha chains; its clone size is not meaningful. The V call is TRBV21-1, the J call TRBJ2-5; the D call of TRBD1 is as the table states it, not checked on the DNA. TRBV21-1 is classified as a pseudogene. There are 14 residues in the CDR3. In DNA form, the CDR3 reads TGTGCCAGCAGCCTCCCGGGGGAGCAAGAGACCCAGTACTTC. Encoded protein: CASSLPGEQETQYF.

Note on this clonotype: The library was built for alpha chains, so this beta chain is an off-target read and its size means little. The chain has TRBV5-1 and TRBJ1-5; no clear D gene. Germline V gene lookup returns CDR1 SGHRS and CDR2 YFSETQ. The CDR3 covers 14 residues. V lost 0 bases, J lost 6 bases, and 10 bases lay in between. For the CDR3, the DNA is TGCGCCAGCAGCTTGGAGGACCCAAGTCAGCCCCAGCATTTT. Protein sequence: CASSLEDPSQPQHF.

Only a few counts were recorded for this clonotype. Because this beta chain is a stray read in a library intended to capture alpha chains, its abundance should not be given much weight. The rearrangement joins TRBV7-2 to TRBJ2-5, with 8 bases fitting TRBD1. With V trimmed by 1 base and J by 3 bases, 4 bases remained unmatched. The germline CDR1 and CDR2 sequences are SGHTA and FQGNSA. The CDR3 spans 15 residues. The CDR3, as DNA: TGTGCCAGCAGCTTAGGGACAGGGCTGGAAGAGACCCAGTACTTC. Its protein product is CASSLGTGLEETQYF.

Only a few counts were recorded for this clonotype. This beta chain is an unintended read in a library built for alpha chains; its size means little. The chain recombines TRBV20-1 with TRBJ2-7, with unresolved D. The CDR3 is made up of 13 amino acids. Trimming pared 5 bases from V and 0 bases from J, leaving 11 bases between. CDR1 and CDR2 (germline): DFQATT, SNEGSKA (reference sequence). Here the CDR3 reads CSAPGRLSYEQYF. The CDR3 DNA sequence: TGCAGTGCTCCTGGACGCCTCTCCTACGAGCAGTACTTC.

With respect to this clonotype: The library was designed around alpha chains, so this beta chain is a stray read whose abundance carries little weight. The rearrangement joins TRBV6-5 to TRBJ2-7; no reliable D call. Germline values: CDR1 MNHEY, CDR2 SVGAGI. The CDR3 extends over 14 amino acids. Trimming took off 0 bases at V and 0 bases at J, with 6 bases between the two ends. The CDR3: CASSYSMDSYEQYF. The CDR3 DNA is TGTGCCAGCAGTTACTCGATGGACTCCTACGAGCAGTACTTC.

Notes on this clonotype: For a library built for alpha chains, this beta chain is a stray read; little rests on its size. V and J are TRBV28 and TRBJ1-6, with TRBD1 matching over 8 bases. From germline, CDR1 is MDHEN and CDR2 SYDVKM. The CDR3 covers 14 residues. V lost 5 bases to trimming and J lost 10 bases; unmatched junction nucleotides: 7. CDR3 residues: CASSPRTGLSPLHF. CDR3 in DNA: TGTGCCAGCAGTCCTCGGACAGGGCTGTCACCCCTCCACTTT.

Turning to this clonotype: In a library made to pick up alpha chains, this beta chain is a stray read with a size that means little. This chain uses TRBV29-1 with TRBJ2-1; 9 bases line up with TRBD2. V was pared by 7 bases and J by 0 bases, with 10 bases of the junction left unmatched. CDR3 length equals 16 residues. Germline CDR1 is SQVTM and CDR2 is ANQGSEA. CDR3: CSAVASGTFSYNEQFF. The DNA for the CDR3 is TGCAGCGCTGTGGCTAGCGGGACTTTCTCCTACAATGAGCAGTTCTTC.

About this clonotype: The library was prepared for alpha chains; this beta chain is a stray read, so its frequency means little. V gene TRBV27 combines with J gene TRBJ2-7, with no clear D. Germline loops: CDR1 MNHEY, CDR2 SMNVEV (reference sequence). This CDR3 is 15 amino acids long. The V and J ends lost 6 bases and 4 bases respectively, with 19 bases between them. CDR3 sequence reads: CASSPDLFSPYEQYF. DNA for the CDR3: TGTGCCAGCAGCCCCGACTTGTTCTCCCCTTACGAGCAGTACTTC.

As to this clonotype: The library was prepared for alpha chains; this beta chain is a stray read, so its frequency means little. The chain is built from TRBV27 and TRBJ2-6; D is possibly TRBD2 (5 bases). Looked up from germline, CDR1 is MNHEY and CDR2 is SMNVEV (reference sequence). V lost 0 bases, J lost 4 bases, and 7 bases lay in between. The CDR3 extends over 15 amino acids. CDR3: CASSLSGSGANVLTF. The CDR3 bases are TGTGCCAGCAGTTTATCAGGGAGCGGGGCCAACGTCCTGACTTTC.